The TCR beta chain described here comes from a study of blood T cells in healthy people across ages (dated by TCRdb to 2013 to 2016). Study-wide context: In model experiments, template switching captured roughly one uniquely barcoded TCR beta cDNA molecule for every two T cells. The donors were divided into four age groups: young (average around 17 years), middle-aged (approximately 42), aged (approximately 59) and long-lived (82). For two donors (one aged 18 to 29 and one aged 80 or older), the study analyzed two additional independent replicas of 1 million unique cDNA reads from the same blood draw. The study measured age-related changes in TCR beta repertoire diversity using deep sequencing normalized with unique cDNA molecular identifiers. To avoid experimental bias, donors of different ages were spread randomly across the sequencing lanes. What the research found in general, with its limitations: Because donor CMV infection status was unknown, age-related changes in expanded clonotypes were potentially confounded. As age increased, observed TCR beta diversity per million T cells dropped in a roughly linear way, and a significant reduction was already evident by age about 40. Compared with the aged group, the long-lived group had more naive CD4+ T cells, fewer expanded clones and increased TCR diversity, a pattern suggesting age selection. The percentage of naive T cells measured by flow cytometry correlated strongly with observed TCR beta diversity. Estimates of total diversity from one million sequenced T cells were regarded as lower bounds and underestimates. Conclusive comparison of naive and antigen-experienced compartments was prevented by the profiling of bulk unsorted PBMCs.

This clonotype was seen a single time. There is no known antigen for this receptor. The sample holds no much larger clone one base away, and base qualities are not on file. Donors were roughly 40 systemically healthy Caucasian individuals from Russia aged roughly 6 to 100 years. Each donor gave approximately 9.3 milliliters of peripheral blood, collected into EDTA-treated Vacutainer tubes. Ficoll-Paque density-gradient centrifugation was used to isolate PBMCs, with at least 7 million per sample. Trizol reagent was used to extract total RNA from the PBMCs, yielding at least 5 micrograms per sample. For every donor, flow cytometry on a PBMC aliquot measured the percentage of naive CD45RAhigh/CD27high T cells. The library was prepared using 5' RACE. This sample was sequenced with an Illumina HiSeq 2500. A second roughly 6 to 11 cycle PCR used a sample-barcoded 5' primer and a J-beta primer mix. A template-switch 5' adaptor carrying 12 random nucleotides introduced a unique molecular identifier onto each TCR beta cDNA molecule. Each sample yielded at least 3 million CDR3-containing paired-end reads. All of the RNA was converted into first-strand cDNA using the Mint cDNA synthesis kit, with a TRBC-specific oligonucleotide serving as the primer. All cDNA was treated with uracil-DNA glycosylase and then went through a first 18-cycle PCR with the universal primers M1SS and BC2_uni_R. The paper's processing steps were these. For normalization, 1 million high-quality reads were randomly selected from each sample, with every read carrying a distinct molecular identifier. Reads with shared molecular identifiers were discarded instead of being binned into consensus sequences. MiTCR, run with a Q25 quality threshold and the strictest error-elimination algorithm, handled CDR3 identification, clonotype clustering and error correction. A nonparametric unseen species model with Euler transformation was used to estimate lower-bound total TCR beta diversity. TCRdb ran its own pipeline on the public reads, namely fastp trimming at Q25 and MiXCR clone calling, and kept in-frame beta chains. Each record represents a unique CDR3 protein, reported with the most common genes and DNA among its rows. None of the V and J calls come from the authors' own analysis; TCRdb made them. The sample has roughly 730,000 distinct CDR3 sequences on record, more than 50% of them singletons. The ten largest clones represent 25% to 30% of the sample.

V is clipped by 0 bases and J by 3 bases, and the sequence between their germline boundaries is 13 bases long. CDR1 and CDR2 are drawn from the germline V gene: SGHVS, FNYEAQ. The CDR3 numbers 16 residues from cysteine through phenylalanine. Only the CDR3 region is kept as DNA, spanning 48 bases read in frame from base 1. This TCR came from a man aged 40-49 years in good health. The V and J genes are TRBV7-6 and TRBJ2-3; the best D guess is TRBD2, with 6 bases matching. The sequencing sample was made of blood. Here is the DNA: TGTGCCAGCAGCTTAGCGAGCCGGGGGATTACAGATACGCAGTATTTT. This gives the protein CASSLASRGITDTQYF.